This T cell receptor (beta chain) came from a study of blood T cell repertoires in COVID-19. Turning to the study itself: Samples of COVID-19 (acute and convalescent) were obtained from the United States, Italy and Spain. PBMCs, B-cell-depleted T cells, or T cells were the source of the cDNA or gDNA that made up the material.

This clone was detected a few times. The CDR3 extends over 13 amino acids. From germline, CDR1 is SNHLY and CDR2 FYNNEI. Trimming took 6 bases from V and 5 from J, leaving 11 bases between them. Authors' analysis steps: Reference gene primer amplification gave nucleated cell count estimates. Profiled with immunoSEQ multiplex PCR; TCRdb holds only in-frame clones, not every one. That table furnishes V, J and clone size, whereas the DNA furnished D and trimming. The sample carries about 150,000 clones, 80% to 90% recorded once. What was sequenced was peripheral blood. The V call is TRBV2, the J call TRBJ1-5; D is uncertain. The sequence derives from a woman aged 55 to 70 with COVID-19, enrolled during active disease. The CDR3 sequence: CASSLERDQPQHF. DNA of the CDR3: TGTGCCAGCAGCTTAGAGAGGGATCAGCCCCAGCATTTT.